Listed below are T cell receptor beta chains from one sample, sequenced in a study of CD8+CD57+ T cells in acquired aplastic anemia. TCRdb itself ran the reads through MiXCR, one entry per CDR3 protein. The sample has under 350,000 distinct CDR3 sequences, approximately 60% seen once. The material sequenced was sorted CD4+, CD8+, or CD8+CD57+ T cells (not recorded which) from PBMCs. The receptors originated from a human donor with aplastic anemia. Each CDR3 is given with its conserved first and last residue. The D gene is left open where the match is weak. A clone size is listed for some rows: how often the clone was seen (once, few, many), or a class if it is expanded.

size: -; J: TRBJ2-1; D: TRBD1; V: TRBV7-3; CDR3: CASSPGQVNEQFF; DNA: TGTGCCAGCAGCCCTGGACAGGTCAATGAGCAGTTCTTC
size: -; J: TRBJ2-6; D: -; V: TRBV7-9; CDR3: CASSLVTGANVLTF; DNA: TGTGCCAGCAGCTTAGTTACTGGGGCCAACGTCCTGACTTTC
size: many; J: TRBJ2-1; D: TRBD1; V: TRBV7-3; CDR3: CASSSQTGYSNEQFF; DNA: TGTGCCAGCAGCTCCCAGACAGGGTATTCGAATGAGCAGTTCTTC
size: many; J: TRBJ1-1; D: -; V: TRBV18; CDR3: CASSRDRDVEAFF; DNA: TGTGCCAGCTCACGAGACCGGGACGTCGAAGCTTTCTTT
size: -; J: TRBJ1-1; D: -; V: TRBV7-6; CDR3: CASSLAAGAMNTEAFF; DNA: TGTGCCAGCAGCTTAGCCGCGGGGGCTATGAACACTGAAGCTTTCTTT
size: -; J: TRBJ1-1; D: -; V: TRBV7-9; CDR3: CASSLSTMNTEASF; DNA: TGTGCAAGCAGCTTATCGACCATGAACACTGAAGCTTCCTTT
size: -; J: TRBJ1-1; D: -; V: TRBV6-5; CDR3: CASSLTGLNTEAFF; DNA: TGTGCCAGCAGTCTCACAGGGCTGAACACTGAAGCTTTCTTT
size: few; J: TRBJ2-7; D: -; V: TRBV9; CDR3: CASSVTQGSYEQYF; DNA: TGTGCCAGCAGCGTAACGCAGGGGTCCTACGAGCAGTACTTC
size: few; J: TRBJ1-1; D: TRBD1; V: TRBV10-3; CDR3: CAISGAQVSTGVRAFF; DNA: TGTGCCATCAGTGGGGCGCAGGTTAGCACAGGGGTTCGTGCTTTCTTT
size: many; J: TRBJ2-7; D: TRBD2; V: TRBV6-1; CDR3: CASSEEDRGGAYEQYF; DNA: TGTGCCAGCAGTGAAGAAGACCGGGGGGGAGCGTACGAGCAGTACTTC
size: -; J: TRBJ1-4; D: TRBD1; V: TRBV9; CDR3: CASSLGEGGEKLFF; DNA: TGTGCCAGCAGCCTAGGGGAAGGGGGCGAAAAACTGTTTTTT
size: once; J: TRBJ1-2; D: TRBD1; V: TRBV20-1; CDR3: CSAIGTGGHGYTF; DNA: TGCAGTGCCATCGGGACAGGGGGCCATGGCTACACCTTC
size: many; J: TRBJ1-1; D: -; V: TRBV2; CDR3: CASSEVTAPTVAFF; DNA: TGTGCCAGCAGTGAAGTCACAGCTCCCACTGTAGCTTTCTTT
size: many; J: TRBJ2-1; D: TRBD2; V: TRBV7-3; CDR3: CASSPPGLARNEQFF; DNA: TGTGCCAGCAGTCCCCCGGGACTAGCGAGAAATGAGCAGTTCTTC
size: once; J: TRBJ2-7; D: -; V: TRBV19; CDR3: CASSAGSNLYEQYF; DNA: TGTGCCAGTAGTGCCGGGTCGAACCTATACGAGCAGTACTTC
size: -; J: TRBJ1-3; D: -; V: TRBV25-1; CDR3: CASSEYYLGPHSGNTIYF; DNA: TGTGCCAGCAGTGAATATTACCTGGGTCCTCACTCTGGAAACACCATATATTTT
size: -; J: TRBJ2-7; D: -; V: TRBV15; CDR3: CATSRDMVTYEQYF; DNA: TGTGCCACCAGCAGAGATATGGTTACCTACGAGCAGTACTTC
size: -; J: TRBJ1-2; D: -; V: TRBV7-9; CDR3: CASSEQGLSGYTF; DNA: TGTGCCAGCAGTGAACAGGGTTTGAGCGGCTACACCTTC
size: many; J: TRBJ1-6; D: -; V: TRBV14; CDR3: CASSLRTAGYNSPLHF; DNA: TGTGCCAGCAGCCTTCGGACTGCTGGATATAATTCACCCCTCCACTTT
size: few; J: TRBJ2-1; D: TRBD2; V: TRBV7-7; CDR3: CASSLGLAGRDNEQFF; DNA: TGTGCCAGCAGCTTAGGCCTAGCGGGGAGAGACAATGAGCAGTTCTTC
size: -; J: TRBJ2-7; D: -; V: TRBV12-3/TRBV12-4; CDR3: CASSSDRPYEQYF; DNA: TGTGCCAGCAGTTCCGACAGGCCTTACGAGCAGTACTTC
size: -; J: TRBJ2-7; D: -; V: TRBV5-1; CDR3: CASRGQSYEQYF; DNA: TGCGCCAGCAGAGGGCAGAGCTACGAGCAGTACTTC
size: many; J: TRBJ1-2; D: -; V: TRBV25-1; CDR3: CASSARGGAGDYTF; DNA: TGTGCCAGCAGTGCTCGGGGGGGGGCCGGAGACTACACCTTC
size: -; J: TRBJ2-1; D: TRBD2; V: TRBV19; CDR3: CASSMREGRRNEQFF; DNA: TGTGCCAGTAGTATGCGGGAGGGGAGGAGGAATGAGCAGTTCTTC
size: -; J: TRBJ1-1; D: -; V: TRBV15; CDR3: CATSSTRTPSRVQNTEAFF; DNA: TGTGCCACCAGCAGTACAAGGACACCCTCACGGGTCCAGAACACTGAAGCTTTCTTT
size: many; J: TRBJ1-1; D: -; V: TRBV9; CDR3: CASSKIIKGDLNTEAFF; DNA: TGTGCCAGCAGCAAAATTATTAAGGGGGATTTGAACACTGAAGCTTTCTTT
size: once; J: TRBJ2-3; D: -; V: TRBV7-3; CDR3: CASSPGGGGRTDTQYF; DNA: TGTGCCAGCAGCCCCGGTGGGGGGGGGCGCACAGATACGCAGTATTTT
size: -; J: TRBJ2-2; D: -; V: TRBV20-1; CDR3: CSAHGGGTGELFF; DNA: TGCAGTGCCCACGGGGGTGGAACCGGGGAGCTGTTTTTT
size: -; J: TRBJ1-5; D: -; V: TRBV5-6; CDR3: CASSLKVNQPQHF; DNA: TGTGCCAGCAGCTTAAAAGTAAATCAGCCCCAGCATTTT
size: -; J: TRBJ2-1; D: -; V: TRBV20-1; CDR3: CSAGGANSEQFF; DNA: TGCAGTGCGGGGGGGGCTAACTCTGAGCAGTTCTTC
size: many; J: TRBJ2-2; D: -; V: TRBV7-9; CDR3: CASSLSGGNTGELFF; DNA: TGTGCCAGCAGCTTATCGGGCGGGAACACCGGGGAGCTGTTTTTT
size: -; J: TRBJ2-7; D: TRBD1; V: TRBV4-1; CDR3: CASSRNTGADEQYF; DNA: TGCGCCAGCAGCCGAAATACAGGGGCGGACGAGCAGTACTTC
size: -; J: TRBJ2-5; D: TRBD2; V: TRBV2; CDR3: CASKTSGGVQETQYF; DNA: TGTGCCAGCAAAACTAGCGGGGGGGTCCAAGAGACCCAGTACTTC
size: many; J: TRBJ1-1; D: TRBD1; V: TRBV12-3/TRBV12-4; CDR3: CASSFRGGSTEAFF; DNA: TGTGCCAGCAGTTTCAGGGGGGGTAGCACTGAAGCTTTCTTT
size: few; J: TRBJ2-7; D: -; V: TRBV19; CDR3: CASSKGNYEQYF; DNA: TGTGCCAGTAGTAAAGGGAACTACGAGCAGTACTTC
size: once; J: TRBJ2-7; D: -; V: TRBV2; CDR3: CASAPKGRTEQYF; DNA: TGTGCCAGCGCACCCAAGGGTCGGACTGAGCAGTACTTC
size: medium-sized; J: TRBJ2-1; D: -; V: TRBV20-1; CDR3: CSARWGIYNEQFF; DNA: TGCAGTGCTAGGTGGGGGATCTACAATGAGCAGTTCTTC
size: once; J: TRBJ1-1; D: -; V: TRBV2; CDR3: CASRSGWANTEAFF; DNA: TGTGCCAGCAGGTCGGGTTGGGCGAACACTGAAGCTTTCTTT
size: few; J: TRBJ2-7; D: -; V: TRBV29-1; CDR3: CSVEGPGNSYEQYF; DNA: TGCAGCGTTGAGGGTCCAGGTAACTCCTACGAGCAGTACTTC
size: -; J: TRBJ2-7; D: TRBD1; V: TRBV7-2; CDR3: CASSLTTGIYEQYF; DNA: TGTGCCAGCAGTCTCACGACAGGGATCTACGAGCAGTACTTC
size: many; J: TRBJ1-1; D: TRBD1; V: TRBV10-3; CDR3: CAIRDSGQQNTEAFF; DNA: TGTGCCATCAGGGATTCGGGACAGCAGAACACTGAAGCTTTCTTT
size: many; J: TRBJ2-7; D: -; V: TRBV19; CDR3: CASSAIYRLSRQGGHEQYF; DNA: TGTGCCAGTAGTGCCATTTACAGACTTTCCCGACAGGGAGGCCACGAGCAGTACTTC
size: -; J: TRBJ2-1; D: -; V: TRBV29-1; CDR3: CSVERLDFFEQFF; DNA: TGCAGCGTCGAGAGACTAGATTTCTTTGAGCAGTTCTTC
size: -; J: TRBJ1-1; D: -; V: TRBV7-9; CDR3: CAGSLGGTGITEAFF; DNA: TGTGCCGGCAGCTTGGGAGGGACCGGGATAACTGAAGCTTTCTTT
size: many; J: TRBJ2-1; D: TRBD2; V: TRBV6-5; CDR3: CASSRGLATANEQFF; DNA: TGTGCCAGCAGCCGGGGACTAGCAACGGCCAATGAGCAGTTCTTC
size: many; J: TRBJ1-5; D: -; V: TRBV2; CDR3: CASSEIQTVNQPQHF; DNA: TGTGCCAGCAGTGAAATACAGACTGTAAATCAGCCCCAGCATTTT
size: -; J: TRBJ1-6; D: -; V: TRBV19; CDR3: CASGEVGGRVGSPLHF; DNA: TGTGCCAGTGGCGAAGTCGGGGGGCGAGTAGGTTCACCCCTCCACTTT
size: many; J: TRBJ2-3; D: -; V: TRBV12-3/TRBV12-4; CDR3: CASSSPGGPTDTQYF; DNA: TGTGCCAGCAGTTCTCCTGGGGGCCCCACAGATACGCAGTATTTT
size: -; J: TRBJ2-7; D: TRBD1; V: TRBV11-2; CDR3: CASSPGGSSYEQYF; DNA: TGTGCCAGCAGCCCAGGGGGAAGCTCCTACGAGCAGTACTTC
size: -; J: TRBJ1-2; D: -; V: TRBV20-1; CDR3: CSASLRELDGYTF; DNA: TGCAGTGCTAGTTTGCGGGAACTTGATGGCTACACCTTC
size: many; J: TRBJ2-2; D: -; V: TRBV9; CDR3: CASSVASGPRYTGELFF; DNA: TGTGCCAGCAGCGTAGCCAGCGGGCCTAGGTACACCGGGGAGCTGTTTTTT
size: -; J: TRBJ2-3; D: TRBD2; V: TRBV20-1; CDR3: CRALAGGTDTQYF; DNA: TGCAGAGCACTAGCGGGGGGCACAGATACGCAGTATTTT
size: -; J: TRBJ1-6; D: -; V: TRBV5-4; CDR3: CASGGTTGSPLHF; DNA: TGTGCCAGCGGGGGCACAACTGGGTCACCCCTCCACTTT
size: many; J: TRBJ1-2; D: -; V: TRBV19; CDR3: CASSMGGGGYGYTF; DNA: TGTGCCAGTAGTATGGGAGGAGGAGGCTATGGCTACACCTTC
size: -; J: TRBJ2-1; D: TRBD2; V: TRBV7-9; CDR3: CASSPGTSGSGGGQFF; DNA: TGTGCCAGCAGCCCAGGGACTAGCGGGAGTGGAGGTGGGCAATTCTTC
size: -; J: TRBJ2-7; D: TRBD1; V: TRBV5-6; CDR3: CASSSGQGVPYEQYF; DNA: TGTGCCAGCAGCTCCGGACAGGGGGTCCCCTACGAGCAGTACTTC
size: few; J: TRBJ2-2; D: -; V: TRBV7-3; CDR3: CASSSDGSNTGELFF; DNA: TGTGCCAGCAGCTCGGACGGATCGAACACCGGGGAGCTGTTTTTT